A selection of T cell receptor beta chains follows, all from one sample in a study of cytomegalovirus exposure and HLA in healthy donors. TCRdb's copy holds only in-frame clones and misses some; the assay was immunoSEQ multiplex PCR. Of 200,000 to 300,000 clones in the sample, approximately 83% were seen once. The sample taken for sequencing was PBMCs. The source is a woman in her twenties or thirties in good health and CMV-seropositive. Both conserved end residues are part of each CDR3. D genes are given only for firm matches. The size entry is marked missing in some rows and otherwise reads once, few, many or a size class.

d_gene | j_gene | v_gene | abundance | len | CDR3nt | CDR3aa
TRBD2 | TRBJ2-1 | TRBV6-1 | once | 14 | TGTGCCAGCAGCGACCTCCCGACTAGCGGGGTTCAGTTCTTC | CASSDLPTSGVQFF
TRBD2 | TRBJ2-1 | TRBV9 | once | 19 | TGTGCCAGCAGCGTAACTGAACTAGCTCGGGGGGAGCGGGGCAATGAGCAGTTCTTC | CASSVTELARGERGNEQFF
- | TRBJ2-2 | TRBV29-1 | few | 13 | TGCAGCGTTGAGAGGGAGAACACCGGGGAGCTGTTTTTT | CSVERENTGELFF
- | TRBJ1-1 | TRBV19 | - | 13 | TGTGCCAGTAGTATTGGATTGGGGGGGCAAGCTTTCTTT | CASSIGLGGQAFF
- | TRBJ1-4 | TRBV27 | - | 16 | TGTGCCAGCAGTCCGCCCTCTCCACCGGGTAATGAAAAACTGTTTTTT | CASSPPSPPGNEKLFF
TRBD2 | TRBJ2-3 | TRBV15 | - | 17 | TGTGCCACCAGCACCCCGGGACTAGCGGGAGTGGGGGATACGCAGTATTTT | CATSTPGLAGVGDTQYF
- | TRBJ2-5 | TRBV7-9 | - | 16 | TGTGCCAGCAGCTACTATTCTGGACAAGTCCAAGAGACCCAGTACTTC | CASSYYSGQVQETQYF
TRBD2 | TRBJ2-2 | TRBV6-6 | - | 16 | TGTGCCAGCAGTTACTCGGGTAGCGGGTTCTCCGGGGAGCTGTTTTTT | CASSYSGSGFSGELFF
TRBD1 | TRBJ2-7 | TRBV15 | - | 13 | TGTGCCACCAGCGGATGGGACAGGGGAGAGCAGTACTTC | CATSGWDRGEQYF
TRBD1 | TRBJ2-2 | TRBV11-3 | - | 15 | TGTGCCAGCAGCTTAGGGGACAGGGGTACCGGGGAGCTGTTTTTT | CASSLGDRGTGELFF
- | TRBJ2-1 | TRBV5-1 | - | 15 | TGCGCCAGCAGCTCCGGGACATCGCCAAACAATGAGCAGTTCTTC | CASSSGTSPNNEQFF
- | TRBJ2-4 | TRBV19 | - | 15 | TGTGCCAGTAGTCTCTCGGACTATCCCGGGGACATTCAGTACTTC | CASSLSDYPGDIQYF
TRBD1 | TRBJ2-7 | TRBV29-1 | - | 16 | TGCAGCGTTGAAGAATCAACAGGGGGCACCAACTACGAGCAGTACTTC | CSVEESTGGTNYEQYF
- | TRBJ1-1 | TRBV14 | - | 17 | TGTGCCAGCAGCCAAGAGGTCGCGTACGGAGTGAACACTGAAGCTTTCTTT | CASSQEVAYGVNTEAFF
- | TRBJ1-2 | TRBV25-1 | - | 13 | TGTGCCAGCAGTGACTTTTCGAGATACGGCTACACCTTC | CASSDFSRYGYTF
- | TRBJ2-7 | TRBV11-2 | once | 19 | TGTGCCAGCAGCTTAGTAGTCAGGGGCTTCGACAGGTTTGGTTACGAGCAGTACTTC | CASSLVVRGFDRFGYEQYF
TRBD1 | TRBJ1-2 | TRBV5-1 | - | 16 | TGCGCCAGCAGCTTGGAGGGACAGCGGTCCCTATATGGCTACACCTTC | CASSLEGQRSLYGYTF
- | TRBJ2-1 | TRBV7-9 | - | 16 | TGTGCCACATCCCCCCGGTCGGGTAGCTCCTACAATGAGCAGTTCTTC | CATSPRSGSSYNEQFF
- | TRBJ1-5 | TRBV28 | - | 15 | TGTGCCAGCAGCCCCCTTAGCAATAGCAATCAGCCCCAGCATTTT | CASSPLSNSNQPQHF
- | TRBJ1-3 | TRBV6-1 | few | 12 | TGTGCCAGCTGGGCAGTAGGAAACACCATATATTTT | CASWAVGNTIYF